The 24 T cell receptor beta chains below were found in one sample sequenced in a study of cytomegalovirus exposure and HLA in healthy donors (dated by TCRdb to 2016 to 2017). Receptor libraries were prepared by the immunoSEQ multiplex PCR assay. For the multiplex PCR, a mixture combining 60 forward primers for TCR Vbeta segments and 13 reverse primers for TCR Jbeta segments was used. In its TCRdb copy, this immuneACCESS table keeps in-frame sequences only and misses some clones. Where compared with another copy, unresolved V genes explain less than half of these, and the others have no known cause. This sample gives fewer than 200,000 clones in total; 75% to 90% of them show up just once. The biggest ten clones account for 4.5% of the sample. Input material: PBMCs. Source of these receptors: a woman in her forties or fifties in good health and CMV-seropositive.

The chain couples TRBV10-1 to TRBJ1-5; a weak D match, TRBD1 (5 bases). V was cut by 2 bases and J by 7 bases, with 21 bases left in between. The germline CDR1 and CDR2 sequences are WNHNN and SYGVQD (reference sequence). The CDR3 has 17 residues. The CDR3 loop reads CASSEATGGVSGQPQHF. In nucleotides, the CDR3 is TGCGCCAGCAGTGAGGCAACCGGAGGGGTAAGTGGGCAGCCCCAGCATTTT.

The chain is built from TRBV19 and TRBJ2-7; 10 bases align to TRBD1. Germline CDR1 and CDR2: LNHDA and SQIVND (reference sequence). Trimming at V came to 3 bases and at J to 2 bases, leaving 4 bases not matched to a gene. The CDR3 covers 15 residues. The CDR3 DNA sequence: TGTGCCAGTAGTATGATGGGACAGGGGACCTACGAGCAGTACTTC. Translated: CASSMMGQGTYEQYF.

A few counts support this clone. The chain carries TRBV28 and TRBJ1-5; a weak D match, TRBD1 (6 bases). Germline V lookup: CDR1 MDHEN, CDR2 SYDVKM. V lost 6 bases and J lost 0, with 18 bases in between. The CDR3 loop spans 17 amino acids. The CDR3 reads CASRPLTGINSNQPQHF. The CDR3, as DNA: TGTGCCAGCAGGCCTCTTACAGGGATCAATAGCAATCAGCCCCAGCATTTT.

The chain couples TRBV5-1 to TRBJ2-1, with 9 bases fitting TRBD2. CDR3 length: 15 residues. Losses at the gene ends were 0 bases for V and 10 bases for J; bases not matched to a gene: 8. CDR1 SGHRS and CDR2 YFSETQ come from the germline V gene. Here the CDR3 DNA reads TGCGCCAGCAGCTTGGTGGTAGCGGGGGATTCCGAGCAGTTCTTC. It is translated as CASSLVVAGDSEQFF.

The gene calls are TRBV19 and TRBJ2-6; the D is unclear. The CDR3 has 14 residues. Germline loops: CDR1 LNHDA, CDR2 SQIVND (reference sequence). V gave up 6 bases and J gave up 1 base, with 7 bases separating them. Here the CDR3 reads CASSGDSGANVLTF. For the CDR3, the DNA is TGTGCCAGTAGCGGTGATTCTGGGGCCAACGTCCTGACTTTC.

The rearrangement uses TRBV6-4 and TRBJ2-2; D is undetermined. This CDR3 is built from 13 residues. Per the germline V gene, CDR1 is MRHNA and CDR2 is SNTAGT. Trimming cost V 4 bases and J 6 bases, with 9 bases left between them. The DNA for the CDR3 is TGTGCCAGCAGTGTTTCGAGCCCCGGGGAGCTGTTTTTT. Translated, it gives CASSVSSPGELFF.

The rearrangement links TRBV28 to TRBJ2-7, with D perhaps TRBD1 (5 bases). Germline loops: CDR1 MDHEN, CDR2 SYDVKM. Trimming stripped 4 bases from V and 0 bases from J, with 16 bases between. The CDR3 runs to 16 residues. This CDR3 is CASSSPSQEISYEQYF. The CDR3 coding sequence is TGTGCCAGCAGTTCCCCCTCACAGGAAATCTCCTACGAGCAGTACTTC.

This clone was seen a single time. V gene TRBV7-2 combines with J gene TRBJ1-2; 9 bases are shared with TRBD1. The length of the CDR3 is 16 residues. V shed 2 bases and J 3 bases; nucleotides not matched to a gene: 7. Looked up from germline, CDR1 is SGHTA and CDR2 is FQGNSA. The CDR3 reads CASSLQGTGNDYGYTF. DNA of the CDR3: TGTGCCAGCAGCTTACAGGGGACAGGGAATGACTATGGCTACACCTTC.

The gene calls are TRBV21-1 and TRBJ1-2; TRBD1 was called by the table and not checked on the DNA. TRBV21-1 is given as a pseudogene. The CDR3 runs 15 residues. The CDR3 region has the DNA TGTGCCAGCAGCCATTCCCAGGGCGCATACTATGGCTACACCTTC. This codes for CASSHSQGAYYGYTF.

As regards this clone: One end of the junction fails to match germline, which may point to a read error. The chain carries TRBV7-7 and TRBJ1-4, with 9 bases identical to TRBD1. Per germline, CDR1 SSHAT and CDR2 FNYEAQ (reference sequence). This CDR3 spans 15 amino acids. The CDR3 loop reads CASSPTGQGHEKLFF. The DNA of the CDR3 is TGTGCTAGCAGCCCAACAGGACAGGGGCATGAAAAACTGTTTTTT.

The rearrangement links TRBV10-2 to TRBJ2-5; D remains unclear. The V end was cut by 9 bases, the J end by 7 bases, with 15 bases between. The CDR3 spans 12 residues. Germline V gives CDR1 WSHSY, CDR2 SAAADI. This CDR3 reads CASLPGGGTQYF. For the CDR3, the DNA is TGCGCCAGTCTTCCCGGCGGCGGGACCCAGTACTTC.

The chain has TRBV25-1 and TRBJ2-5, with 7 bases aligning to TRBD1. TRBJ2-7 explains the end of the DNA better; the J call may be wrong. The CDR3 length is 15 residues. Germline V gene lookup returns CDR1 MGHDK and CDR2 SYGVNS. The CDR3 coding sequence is TGTGCCAGCAGTGAAGGGACAGTAATATCCTACGAGCAGTACTTC. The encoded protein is CASSEGTVISYEQYF.

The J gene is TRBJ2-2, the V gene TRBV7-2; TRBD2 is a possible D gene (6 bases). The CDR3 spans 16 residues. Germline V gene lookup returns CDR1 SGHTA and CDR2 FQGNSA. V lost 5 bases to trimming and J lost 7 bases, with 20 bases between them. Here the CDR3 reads CASSPPPEGLGGELFF. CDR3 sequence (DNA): TGTGCCAGCAGCCCCCCCCCGGAGGGGTTAGGCGGGGAGCTGTTTTTT.

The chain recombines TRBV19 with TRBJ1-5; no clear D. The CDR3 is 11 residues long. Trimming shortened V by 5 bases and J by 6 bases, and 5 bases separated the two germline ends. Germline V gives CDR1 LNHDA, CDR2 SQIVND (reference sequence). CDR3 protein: CASSEGQPQHF. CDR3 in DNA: TGTGCCAGTAGTGAGGGTCAGCCCCAGCATTTT.

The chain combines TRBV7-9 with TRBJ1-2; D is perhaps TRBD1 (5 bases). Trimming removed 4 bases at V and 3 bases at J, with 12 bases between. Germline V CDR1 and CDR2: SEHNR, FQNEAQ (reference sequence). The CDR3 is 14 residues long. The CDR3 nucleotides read TGTGCCAGCAGCTCAGGGTGGAAGGACTATGGCTACACCTTC. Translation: CASSSGWKDYGYTF.

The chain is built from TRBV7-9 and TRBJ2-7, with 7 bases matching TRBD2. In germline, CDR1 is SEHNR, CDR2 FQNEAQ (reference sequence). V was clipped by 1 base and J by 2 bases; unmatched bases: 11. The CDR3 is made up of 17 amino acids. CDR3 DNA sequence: TGTGCCAGCAGCTTAGAAATTATCGGGGGGACCGCCTACGAGCAGTACTTC. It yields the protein CASSLEIIGGTAYEQYF.

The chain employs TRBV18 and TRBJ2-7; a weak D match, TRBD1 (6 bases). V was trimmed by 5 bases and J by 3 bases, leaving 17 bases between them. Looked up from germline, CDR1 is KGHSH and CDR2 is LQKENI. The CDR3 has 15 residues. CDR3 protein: CASSAAGVLVYEQYF. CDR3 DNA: TGTGCCAGCTCAGCCGCAGGGGTTCTGGTCTACGAGCAGTACTTC.

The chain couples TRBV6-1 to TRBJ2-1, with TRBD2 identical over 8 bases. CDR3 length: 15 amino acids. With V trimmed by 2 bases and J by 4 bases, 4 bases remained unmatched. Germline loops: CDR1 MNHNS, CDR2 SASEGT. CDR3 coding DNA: TGTGCCAGCAGTGAACTGACTAGCGAGTACAATGAGCAGTTCTTC. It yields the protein CASSELTSEYNEQFF.

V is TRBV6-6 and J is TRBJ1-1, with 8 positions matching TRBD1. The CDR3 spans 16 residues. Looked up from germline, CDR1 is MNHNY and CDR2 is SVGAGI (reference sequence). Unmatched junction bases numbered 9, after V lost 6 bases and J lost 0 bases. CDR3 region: CASRTVRDRLNTEAFF. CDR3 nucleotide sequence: TGTGCCAGCAGAACGGTCCGGGACAGGTTGAACACTGAAGCTTTCTTT.

CDR3 residues: CASSSSGGARGEQFF. CDR3 DNA: TGTGCCAGCAGCTCGAGCGGGGGGGCCCGGGGTGAGCAGTTCTTC. The V gene is TRBV7-2, the J gene TRBJ2-1; TRBD2 agrees at 10 bases. In germline, CDR1 is SGHTA, CDR2 FQGNSA. V was pared by 4 bases and J by 9 bases, with 9 bases of the junction left unmatched. The CDR3 contains 15 residues.

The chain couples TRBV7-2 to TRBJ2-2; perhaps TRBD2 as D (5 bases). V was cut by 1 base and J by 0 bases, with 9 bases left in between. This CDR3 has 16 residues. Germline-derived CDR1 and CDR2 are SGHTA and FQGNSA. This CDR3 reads CASSLVAGANTGELFF. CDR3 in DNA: TGTGCCAGCAGCTTAGTTGCCGGGGCGAACACCGGGGAGCTGTTTTTT.

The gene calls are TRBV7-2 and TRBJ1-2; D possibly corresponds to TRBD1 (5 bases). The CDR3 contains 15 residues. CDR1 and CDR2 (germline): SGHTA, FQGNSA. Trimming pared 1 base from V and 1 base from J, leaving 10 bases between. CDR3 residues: CASSLGWGGNYGYTF. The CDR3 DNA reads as TGTGCCAGCAGCTTAGGGTGGGGCGGTAACTATGGCTACACCTTC.

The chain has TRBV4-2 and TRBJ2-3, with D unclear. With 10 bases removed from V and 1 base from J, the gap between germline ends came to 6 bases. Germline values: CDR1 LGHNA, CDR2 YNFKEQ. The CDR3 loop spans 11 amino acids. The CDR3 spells CAISCTDTQYF. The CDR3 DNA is TGTGCCATCTCGTGCACAGATACGCAGTATTTT.

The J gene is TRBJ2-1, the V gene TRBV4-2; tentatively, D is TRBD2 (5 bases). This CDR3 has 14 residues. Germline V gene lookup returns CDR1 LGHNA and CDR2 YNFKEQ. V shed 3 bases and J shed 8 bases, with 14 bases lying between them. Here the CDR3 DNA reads TGTGCCAGCAGCCACGGGGAGAATATCGATGAGCAGTTCTTC. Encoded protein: CASSHGENIDEQFF.